The rows below give T cell receptor beta chains drawn from one sample of a study of identical twins. TCRdb passed the 5' RACE reads through MiXCR, listing each CDR3 protein once. The data contain around 370,000 distinct CDR3 sequences, around 9.7% of them singletons. Sequencing was carried out using naive T cells sorted from blood. These receptors all stem from a woman between 50 and 59 years old in good health. CDR3s include the opening cysteine and the closing phenylalanine or tryptophan. D genes are given only for firm matches. Only some rows state a clone size, as once, few, many or a class for expanded clones.

v_call	j_call	d_call	clone_size	cdr3_aa	cdr3_nt
TRBV7-2	TRBJ2-7	-	many	CASSPVRSYEQYF	TGTGCCAGCAGCCCGGTCCGCTCCTACGAGCAGTACTTC
TRBV5-1	TRBJ2-3	-	-	CASSLVSRYADTQYF	TGCGCCAGCAGCTTGGTAAGCCGGTATGCAGATACGCAGTATTTT
TRBV6-5	TRBJ1-2	-	few	CASSSFGGYTF	TGTGCCAGCAGCTCCTTTGGGGGCTACACCTTC
TRBV18	TRBJ2-1	-	-	CASSPPGDNEQFF	TGTGCCAGCTCACCGCCGGGGGACAATGAGCAGTTCTTC
TRBV29-1	TRBJ2-1	TRBD2	few	CSAVGLAGESGSYNEQFF	TGCAGCGCCGTAGGACTAGCGGGAGAATCTGGCTCCTACAATGAGCAGTTCTTC
TRBV20-1	TRBJ2-3	-	few	CSAGDLEKSTDTQYF	TGCAGTGCTGGGGACCTAGAAAAAAGCACAGATACGCAGTATTTT
TRBV29-1	TRBJ1-1	TRBD1	-	CSVRPWTGVTEAFF	TGCAGCGTGAGACCCTGGACAGGGGTAACTGAAGCTTTCTTT
TRBV12-5	TRBJ2-2	-	few	CASGLGEQRNTGELFF	TGTGCTAGTGGTTTGGGGGAACAGAGGAACACCGGGGAGCTGTTTTTT
TRBV29-1	TRBJ1-2	TRBD1	-	CSAGTGAYYGYTF	TGCAGCGCAGGGACAGGGGCCTACTATGGCTACACCTTC
TRBV6-6	TRBJ1-2	-	many	CASTLQHTNYGYTF	TGTGCCAGCACCCTACAACATACTAACTATGGCTACACCTTC
TRBV29-1	TRBJ1-5	-	many	CSAGSLNQPQHF	TGCAGCGCCGGGTCTCTAAATCAGCCCCAGCATTTT
TRBV5-1	TRBJ2-2	TRBD1	few	CASSDAQGALGPGELFF	TGCGCCAGCAGCGACGCACAGGGGGCCCTCGGACCCGGGGAGCTGTTTTTT
TRBV12-3/TRBV12-4	TRBJ2-5	-	few	CASSLAPWGEQETQYF	TGTGCCAGCAGTTTAGCCCCTTGGGGGGAACAAGAGACCCAGTACTTC
TRBV2	TRBJ2-5	-	-	CASSDRGSETQYF	TGTGCCAGCAGTGACAGGGGTTCGGAGACCCAGTACTTC
TRBV7-9	TRBJ2-3	-	-	CASSLETWRYTQYF	TGTGCCAGCAGCCTCGAGACTTGGCGATATACGCAGTATTTT
TRBV6-1	TRBJ2-5	TRBD2	few	CASSRTGGLEETQYF	TGTGCCAGCAGCCGGACGGGGGGTCTGGAAGAGACCCAGTACTTC
TRBV4-1	TRBJ2-1	TRBD2	many	CASSQVRSGGWPREQFF	TGCGCCAGCAGCCAAGTTCGTTCGGGAGGGTGGCCCCGGGAGCAGTTCTTC
TRBV28	TRBJ2-1	-	-	CASSFQGGSYNEQFF	TGTGCCAGCAGTTTTCAGGGTGGCTCCTACAATGAGCAGTTCTTC
TRBV7-9	TRBJ2-7	-	few	CASSRMGVGRIAYEQYF	TGTGCCAGCAGCCGAATGGGGGTCGGGCGGATTGCCTACGAGCAGTACTTC
TRBV19	TRBJ1-1	-	once	CASSEQGTVTEAFF	TGTGCCAGTAGTGAGCAGGGAACGGTCACTGAAGCTTTCTTT
TRBV29-1	TRBJ2-5	TRBD1	-	CSVGDRLQETQYF	TGCAGCGTGGGGGACAGACTTCAAGAGACCCAGTACTTC
TRBV3-1	TRBJ2-3	TRBD2	few	CASSLLAGESFGAQYF	TGTGCCAGCAGCCTCCTAGCGGGAGAGTCGTTCGGGGCGCAGTATTTT
TRBV29-1	TRBJ2-5	-	-	CSAARSSGRETQYF	TGCAGCGCCGCTAGGTCAAGCGGTCGGGAGACCCAGTACTTC
TRBV29-1	TRBJ1-2	TRBD1	many	CSVGTGVLGYTF	TGCAGCGTTGGGACAGGGGTACTAGGCTACACCTTC
TRBV12-3/TRBV12-4	TRBJ1-3	-	many	CASRPSAAGNTIYF	TGTGCCAGCAGGCCCTCCGCGGCGGGAAACACCATATATTTT
TRBV9	TRBJ2-7	-	-	CASSASLAASSYEQYF	TGTGCCAGCAGCGCCAGCTTAGCGGCAAGCTCCTACGAGCAGTACTTC
TRBV5-1	TRBJ2-1	-	few	CASRGHYNEQFF	TGCGCCAGCAGAGGCCACTACAATGAGCAGTTCTTC
TRBV5-1	TRBJ2-3	-	-	CASSRTAPTDTQYF	TGCGCCAGCAGCCGGACAGCCCCCACAGATACGCAGTATTTT
TRBV7-6	TRBJ2-3	-	-	CASSLVELAPKDTQYF	TGTGCCAGCAGCTTAGTTGAGTTAGCCCCGAAAGATACGCAGTATTTT
TRBV5-6	TRBJ1-3	-	-	CASSLDVGVGNTIYF	TGTGCCAGCAGCTTGGATGTTGGCGTCGGAAACACCATATATTTT
TRBV19	TRBJ1-5	TRBD1	-	CASSPLGQGNQPQHF	TGTGCCAGTAGTCCCCTAGGACAGGGCAATCAGCCCCAGCATTTT
TRBV6-2/TRBV6-3	TRBJ2-1	-	few	CASSLLGVEQFF	TGTGCCAGCAGCCTCCTGGGAGTTGAGCAGTTCTTC
TRBV27	TRBJ1-2	TRBD1	few	CASSLSGQGRNYGYTF	TGTGCCAGCAGCCTTAGCGGACAGGGGCGAAACTATGGCTACACCTTC
TRBV9	TRBJ2-1	TRBD2	-	CASSVEVLAGAYNEQFF	TGTGCCAGCAGCGTAGAGGTACTAGCGGGAGCGTACAATGAGCAGTTCTTC
TRBV20-1	TRBJ2-1	TRBD2	many	CSAATGLAGGNEQFF	TGCAGTGCTGCAACCGGACTAGCGGGAGGCAATGAGCAGTTCTTC
TRBV5-1	TRBJ2-6	TRBD1	many	CASRRVPQGDFSGANVLTF	TGCGCCAGCAGACGAGTTCCTCAGGGGGATTTCTCTGGGGCCAACGTCCTGACTTTC
TRBV7-2	TRBJ1-3	-	few	CASSLDRAGNTIYF	TGTGCCAGCAGCTTAGACCGAGCGGGAAACACCATATATTTT
TRBV30	TRBJ1-5	-	-	CAWSQSSEPQHF	TGTGCCTGGAGTCAGAGTTCGGAGCCCCAGCATTTT
TRBV7-8	TRBJ1-5	-	-	CASSLSRTFSNQPQHF	TGTGCCAGCAGCTTATCCCGGACTTTTAGCAATCAGCCCCAGCATTTT
TRBV12-3/TRBV12-4	TRBJ2-2	-	many	CASRPGVGAGELFF	TGTGCCAGCAGGCCCGGGGTCGGAGCCGGGGAGCTGTTTTTT